The rows below give T cell receptor beta chains drawn from one sample of a study of identical twins. TCRdb called the 5' RACE reads again in MiXCR, with one record for every CDR3 protein. The top ten hold 0.75% to 0.95% of the sample, which has 400,000 to 550,000 distinct CDR3 sequences, approximately 22% seen once. This same sample was also part of a study on T cells expressing NK-cell markers.

The specimen sequenced was CD4+ T cells sorted from blood. The source of these receptors is a young woman in good health. The CDR3 runs from the conserved cysteine through the conserved F or W. D genes are given only for firm matches. Size is omitted from some rows. Given values are once, few, many or a class for expanded clones.

cdr3_aa: CASSLWSSGNRGEQYF
cdr3_nt: TGTGCCAGCAGCTTATGGTCTAGCGGGAACAGAGGCGAGCAGTACTTC
clone_size: NA
d_call: TRBD2
j_call: TRBJ2-7
v_call: TRBV7-9

cdr3_aa: CASSLHRSNPDTQYF
cdr3_nt: TGTGCCAGCAGTTTACACCGGAGCAACCCAGATACGCAGTATTTT
clone_size: NA
d_call: NA
j_call: TRBJ2-3
v_call: TRBV27

cdr3_aa: CASSLGGHNNEQFF
cdr3_nt: TGCGCCAGCAGCTTGGGCGGGCATAACAATGAGCAGTTCTTC
clone_size: NA
d_call: NA
j_call: TRBJ2-1
v_call: TRBV5-1

cdr3_aa: CASSPPPGEQFF
cdr3_nt: TGCGCCAGCAGCCCTCCTCCCGGTGAGCAGTTCTTC
clone_size: few
d_call: NA
j_call: TRBJ2-1
v_call: TRBV5-1

cdr3_aa: CSAREASGRYDTQYF
cdr3_nt: TGCAGTGCTAGAGAGGCCAGCGGGAGGTATGATACGCAGTATTTT
clone_size: NA
d_call: TRBD2
j_call: TRBJ2-3
v_call: TRBV20-1

cdr3_aa: CATSDLPPGLAVPSNTGELFF
cdr3_nt: TGTGCCACCAGTGATTTGCCCCCTGGGCTGGCGGTCCCCTCGAACACCGGGGAGCTGTTTTTT
clone_size: NA
d_call: NA
j_call: TRBJ2-2
v_call: TRBV24-1

cdr3_aa: CSDSGGARETQYF
cdr3_nt: TGCAGTGATAGCGGGGGGGCCCGGGAGACCCAGTACTTC
clone_size: NA
d_call: TRBD2
j_call: TRBJ2-5
v_call: TRBV29-1

cdr3_aa: CASSLAQGIYEQYF
cdr3_nt: TGCGCCAGCAGCTTGGCCCAGGGCATCTACGAGCAGTACTTC
clone_size: few
d_call: NA
j_call: TRBJ2-7
v_call: TRBV5-1

cdr3_aa: CASSPHRDGELFF
cdr3_nt: TGTGCCAGCTCACCGCACAGGGATGGGGAGCTGTTTTTT
clone_size: NA
d_call: NA
j_call: TRBJ2-2
v_call: TRBV18

cdr3_aa: CAIRRFGRSTEAFF
cdr3_nt: TGTGCCATTCGGAGGTTTGGACGAAGCACTGAAGCTTTCTTT
clone_size: many
d_call: NA
j_call: TRBJ1-1
v_call: TRBV12-3/TRBV12-4

cdr3_aa: CSAATANEQFF
cdr3_nt: TGCAGTGCCGCCACCGCTAATGAGCAGTTCTTC
clone_size: NA
d_call: NA
j_call: TRBJ2-1
v_call: TRBV20-1

cdr3_aa: CATPTPVTVLTYEQYF
cdr3_nt: TGTGCCACCCCGACCCCGGTTACAGTGCTGACCTACGAGCAGTACTTC
clone_size: few
d_call: NA
j_call: TRBJ2-7
v_call: TRBV24-1

cdr3_aa: CASRGRQYQETQYF
cdr3_nt: TGTGCCAGCAGGGGACGACAGTACCAAGAGACCCAGTACTTC
clone_size: few
d_call: NA
j_call: TRBJ2-5
v_call: TRBV27

cdr3_aa: CASSSGLLAGLYNEQFF
cdr3_nt: TGTGCCAGCAGCTCCGGTCTCCTAGCGGGACTCTACAATGAGCAGTTCTTC
clone_size: NA
d_call: TRBD2
j_call: TRBJ2-1
v_call: TRBV7-8

cdr3_aa: CASSRGTADNQPQHF
cdr3_nt: TGTGCCAGCAGCCGCGGGACAGCAGACAATCAGCCCCAGCATTTT
clone_size: NA
d_call: TRBD1
j_call: TRBJ1-5
v_call: TRBV7-9

cdr3_aa: CSARDPRPGNTIYF
cdr3_nt: TGCAGTGCTAGAGACCCCCGGCCAGGAAACACCATATATTTT
clone_size: few
d_call: NA
j_call: TRBJ1-3
v_call: TRBV20-1

cdr3_aa: CATSRDAGFGSNQPQHF
cdr3_nt: TGTGCCACCAGCAGAGATGCGGGATTCGGAAGCAATCAGCCCCAGCATTTT
clone_size: many
d_call: NA
j_call: TRBJ1-5
v_call: TRBV15

cdr3_aa: CASSLSQGGGVNQPQHF
cdr3_nt: TGTGCCAGCAGCTTATCCCAGGGTGGAGGGGTTAATCAGCCCCAGCATTTT
clone_size: NA
d_call: NA
j_call: TRBJ1-5
v_call: TRBV7-9

cdr3_aa: CSARDLRAALFF
cdr3_nt: TGCAGTGCTAGAGATTTACGCGCGGCTCTGTTTTTT
clone_size: NA
d_call: NA
j_call: TRBJ1-4
v_call: TRBV20-1

cdr3_aa: CASSLAGISTDTQYF
cdr3_nt: TGTGCCAGCAGCTTAGCTGGGATAAGCACAGATACGCAGTATTTT
clone_size: NA
d_call: NA
j_call: TRBJ2-3
v_call: TRBV7-2

cdr3_aa: CASSSPGTSTDTQYF
cdr3_nt: TGTGCCAGCAGTTCGCCCGGGACCAGCACAGATACGCAGTATTTT
clone_size: NA
d_call: NA
j_call: TRBJ2-3
v_call: TRBV12-3/TRBV12-4

cdr3_aa: CASSLTQGRGGYTF
cdr3_nt: TGTGCCAGCAGTTTAACACAGGGAAGGGGTGGCTACACCTTC
clone_size: NA
d_call: NA
j_call: TRBJ1-2
v_call: TRBV12-3/TRBV12-4

cdr3_aa: CSVAGTGQETQYF
cdr3_nt: TGCAGCGTCGCCGGGACAGGGCAAGAGACCCAGTACTTC
clone_size: NA
d_call: TRBD1
j_call: TRBJ2-5
v_call: TRBV29-1

cdr3_aa: CASSQDKGRTEAFF
cdr3_nt: TGTGCCAGCAGCCAAGACAAGGGAAGAACTGAAGCTTTCTTT
clone_size: few
d_call: NA
j_call: TRBJ1-1
v_call: TRBV3-1

cdr3_aa: CAISEGPNNTDTQYF
cdr3_nt: TGTGCCATCAGTGAAGGTCCGAATAACACAGATACGCAGTATTTT
clone_size: NA
d_call: NA
j_call: TRBJ2-3
v_call: TRBV10-3

cdr3_aa: CSARGGWGADYEQYF
cdr3_nt: TGCAGTGCTCGGGGGGGATGGGGGGCAGACTACGAGCAGTACTTC
clone_size: NA
d_call: TRBD2
j_call: TRBJ2-7
v_call: TRBV20-1

cdr3_aa: CSAWGLAGAHTQYF
cdr3_nt: TGCAGTGCTTGGGGACTAGCGGGGGCGCATACGCAGTATTTT
clone_size: NA
d_call: TRBD2
j_call: TRBJ2-3
v_call: TRBV20-1

cdr3_aa: CSARGGQFNEKLFF
cdr3_nt: TGCAGTGCTAGAGGGGGACAGTTTAATGAAAAACTGTTTTTT
clone_size: few
d_call: TRBD1
j_call: TRBJ1-4
v_call: TRBV20-1

cdr3_aa: CASSSSRGLEYEQYF
cdr3_nt: TGTGCCAGCAGCTCCTCCCGCGGCTTAGAGTACGAGCAGTACTTC
clone_size: many
d_call: NA
j_call: TRBJ2-7
v_call: TRBV7-9

cdr3_aa: CATVPGRGRSDTQYF
cdr3_nt: TGTGCCACCGTTCCGGGGAGGGGGCGGTCAGATACGCAGTATTTT
clone_size: NA
d_call: NA
j_call: TRBJ2-3
v_call: TRBV10-3

cdr3_aa: CASTRGGITDTQYF
cdr3_nt: TGTGCCAGCACGCGGGGGGGAATCACAGATACGCAGTATTTT
clone_size: few
d_call: TRBD2
j_call: TRBJ2-3
v_call: TRBV9

cdr3_aa: CSAPMGAGGQFEQFF
cdr3_nt: TGCAGTGCTCCGATGGGAGCGGGAGGACAGTTTGAGCAGTTCTTC
clone_size: NA
d_call: TRBD2
j_call: TRBJ2-1
v_call: TRBV20-1

cdr3_aa: CASSAGGQGYEQYF
cdr3_nt: TGTGCCAGCAGCGCGGGGGGACAGGGCTACGAGCAGTACTTC
clone_size: NA
d_call: TRBD1
j_call: TRBJ2-7
v_call: TRBV9

cdr3_aa: CASSNRTGGQETQYF
cdr3_nt: TGTGCCAGCAGTAATAGGACAGGGGGACAAGAGACCCAGTACTTC
clone_size: NA
d_call: TRBD1
j_call: TRBJ2-5
v_call: TRBV2

cdr3_aa: CASSASGGGETQYF
cdr3_nt: TGTGCCAGCAGTGCTAGCGGCGGAGGAGAGACCCAGTACTTC
clone_size: many
d_call: TRBD2
j_call: TRBJ2-5
v_call: TRBV2

cdr3_aa: CSDSPSYGYTF
cdr3_nt: TGCAGCGACTCGCCTTCCTATGGCTACACCTTC
clone_size: few
d_call: NA
j_call: TRBJ1-2
v_call: TRBV29-1

cdr3_aa: CASRLGTSGGTYEQYF
cdr3_nt: TGTGCCAGCAGACTGGGGACTAGCGGGGGGACCTACGAGCAGTACTTC
clone_size: few
d_call: TRBD2
j_call: TRBJ2-7
v_call: TRBV6-1

cdr3_aa: CASSSGPRGVTDTQYF
cdr3_nt: TGTGCCAGCAGTTCTGGGCCGCGGGGGGTCACAGATACGCAGTATTTT
clone_size: NA
d_call: TRBD2
j_call: TRBJ2-3
v_call: TRBV6-2/TRBV6-3

cdr3_aa: CASRASTSPSYEQYF
cdr3_nt: TGTGCCAGCAGGGCATCAACGAGTCCTTCCTACGAGCAGTACTTC
clone_size: NA
d_call: NA
j_call: TRBJ2-7
v_call: TRBV27

cdr3_aa: CSARDIIKRGSYEQYF
cdr3_nt: TGCAGTGCTAGAGATATCATCAAGCGGGGCTCCTACGAGCAGTACTTC
clone_size: NA
d_call: TRBD2
j_call: TRBJ2-7
v_call: TRBV20-1

cdr3_aa: CASSLGYGNYEQYF
cdr3_nt: TGCGCCAGCAGCCTTGGGTATGGCAACTACGAGCAGTACTTC
clone_size: NA
d_call: NA
j_call: TRBJ2-7
v_call: TRBV5-1

cdr3_aa: CASSQDTSGSTDTQYF
cdr3_nt: TGTGCCAGCAGCCAGGATACTAGCGGGAGTACAGATACGCAGTATTTT
clone_size: NA
d_call: TRBD2
j_call: TRBJ2-3
v_call: TRBV3-1

cdr3_aa: CASRNRANTEAFF
cdr3_nt: TGCGCCAGCAGGAACAGGGCAAACACTGAAGCTTTCTTT
clone_size: NA
d_call: NA
j_call: TRBJ1-1
v_call: TRBV5-1

cdr3_aa: CASSYDSYTEAFF
cdr3_nt: TGCGCCAGCAGCTATGACAGCTACACTGAAGCTTTCTTT
clone_size: many
d_call: NA
j_call: TRBJ1-1
v_call: TRBV5-1

cdr3_aa: CSARYSDTQYF
cdr3_nt: TGCAGTGCTAGGTACTCTGATACGCAGTATTTT
clone_size: few
d_call: NA
j_call: TRBJ2-3
v_call: TRBV20-1

cdr3_aa: CASSPNQVRTDTQYF
cdr3_nt: TGTGCCAGCAGCCCCAACCAGGTTCGCACAGATACGCAGTATTTT
clone_size: few
d_call: NA
j_call: TRBJ2-3
v_call: TRBV3-1

cdr3_aa: CASSYGRAMETQYF
cdr3_nt: TGTGCCAGCAGCTATGGAAGAGCGATGGAGACCCAGTACTTC
clone_size: NA
d_call: NA
j_call: TRBJ2-5
v_call: TRBV5-5

cdr3_aa: CSVHLRDRGKNEQFF
cdr3_nt: TGCAGCGTCCACCTACGGGACAGGGGAAAAAATGAGCAGTTCTTC
clone_size: many
d_call: TRBD1
j_call: TRBJ2-1
v_call: TRBV29-1

cdr3_aa: CASSESPRVEQYF
cdr3_nt: TGTGCCAGCAGTGAAAGTCCTAGGGTGGAGCAGTACTTC
clone_size: NA
d_call: NA
j_call: TRBJ2-7
v_call: TRBV6-1

cdr3_aa: CASSPDREVNEQFF
cdr3_nt: TGTGCCAGCAGTCCTGACAGGGAGGTCAATGAGCAGTTCTTC
clone_size: many
d_call: NA
j_call: TRBJ2-1
v_call: TRBV7-2

cdr3_aa: CASSSHHSSGQETQYF
cdr3_nt: TGTGCCAGCAGCTCACATCACTCTAGCGGACAAGAGACCCAGTACTTC
clone_size: NA
d_call: TRBD2
j_call: TRBJ2-5
v_call: TRBV11-2

cdr3_aa: CASPGNRLSGYTF
cdr3_nt: TGTGCCTCACCCGGGAACAGGTTAAGTGGCTACACCTTC
clone_size: few
d_call: NA
j_call: TRBJ1-2
v_call: TRBV30

cdr3_aa: CASSLPGRASEQFF
cdr3_nt: TGTGCCAGCAGCTTACCTGGACGGGCTAGTGAGCAGTTCTTC
clone_size: once
d_call: NA
j_call: TRBJ2-1
v_call: TRBV7-9

cdr3_aa: CASSQEPTTDTQYF
cdr3_nt: TGTGCCAGCAGCCAAGAGCCTACCACAGATACGCAGTATTTT
clone_size: NA
d_call: NA
j_call: TRBJ2-3
v_call: TRBV4-2

cdr3_aa: CASSAQPTDRGGTGELFF
cdr3_nt: TGTGCCAGCAGTGCCCAGCCGACGGACAGGGGAGGCACCGGGGAGCTGTTTTTT
clone_size: NA
d_call: TRBD1
j_call: TRBJ2-2
v_call: TRBV6-1

cdr3_aa: CASSLGDGYSGANVLTF
cdr3_nt: TGTGCCAGCAGCTTAGGGGACGGATACTCTGGGGCCAACGTCCTGACTTTC
clone_size: NA
d_call: NA
j_call: TRBJ2-6
v_call: TRBV7-9

cdr3_aa: CASTLSTGRGEAFF
cdr3_nt: TGTGCCAGCACCTTATCGACAGGGAGAGGTGAAGCTTTCTTT
clone_size: many
d_call: TRBD1
j_call: TRBJ1-1
v_call: TRBV12-3/TRBV12-4

cdr3_aa: CSAPRGGTQYF
cdr3_nt: TGCAGTGCCCCGCGGGGCGGGACGCAGTATTTT
clone_size: NA
d_call: NA
j_call: TRBJ2-3
v_call: TRBV20-1

cdr3_aa: CASSFRHQELYEQYF
cdr3_nt: TGTGCCAGCAGCTTCCGGCATCAGGAGCTCTACGAGCAGTACTTC
clone_size: NA
d_call: NA
j_call: TRBJ2-7
v_call: TRBV7-2